This TCR beta chain was observed in a study of OX40 agonist ivuxolimab in advanced cancers. Background on the study: At about 81% male, the cohort had a mean age of approximately 60 years, ranging from roughly 20 to 80. Study findings and constraints: Some patients who did not respond also had low normalized T-cell clonal expansion.

Sequenced by immunoSEQ multiplex PCR; TCRdb stores in-frame clones only, minus some. The table has about 82,000 clones, just over 85% seen once; the top ten hold approximately 6.5%. Regarding this clone: Its antigen remains unknown.

This CDR3 is built from 14 residues. The V and J ends lost 0 bases and 5 bases respectively, with 10 bases between them. The germline gives CDR1 LNHNV, CDR2 YYDKDF (reference sequence). The receptor was isolated from an adult with an advanced solid tumor such as melanoma, head and neck, liver or kidney cancer. The sequencing here drew on CD4+ or CD8+ T cells sorted from blood, taken in a trial of the OX40 agonist ivuxolimab. The chain has TRBV15 and TRBJ1-2; D remains ambiguous. CDR3 residues: CATSRDVAQYGYTF. DNA for the CDR3: TGTGCCACCAGCAGAGATGTGGCGCAGTATGGCTACACCTTC. Using reference TRBV15 and TRBJ1-2 for the parts outside the CDR3, the full variable domain is DAMVIQNPRYQVTQFGKPVTLSCSQTLNHNVMYWYQQKSSQAPKLLFHYYDKDFNNEADTPDNFQSRRPNTSFCFLDIRSPGLGDTAMYLCATSRDVAQYGYTFGSGTRLTVV.